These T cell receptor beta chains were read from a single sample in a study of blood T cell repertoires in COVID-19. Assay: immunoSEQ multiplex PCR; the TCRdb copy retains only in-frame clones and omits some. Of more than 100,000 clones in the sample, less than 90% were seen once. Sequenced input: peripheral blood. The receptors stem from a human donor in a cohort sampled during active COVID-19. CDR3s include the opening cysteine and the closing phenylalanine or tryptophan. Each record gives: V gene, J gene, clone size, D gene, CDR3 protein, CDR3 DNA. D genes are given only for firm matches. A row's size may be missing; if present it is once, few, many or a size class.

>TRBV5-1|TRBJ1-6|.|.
CASSRGGEFYNSPLHF
TGCGCCAGCAGCCGGGGAGGGGAGTTCTATAATTCACCCCTCCACTTT
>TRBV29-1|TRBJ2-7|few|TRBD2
CSVEGSGRATYEQYF
TGCAGCGTCGAGGGGAGCGGGAGGGCCACCTACGAGCAGTACTTC
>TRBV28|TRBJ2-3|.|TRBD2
CASSLYLAGGTDTQYF
TGTGCCAGCAGTTTATATCTAGCGGGAGGCACAGATACGCAGTATTTT
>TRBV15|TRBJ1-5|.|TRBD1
CATSRTGVGNQPQHF
TGTGCCACCAGCAGAACAGGGGTAGGCAATCAGCCCCAGCATTTT
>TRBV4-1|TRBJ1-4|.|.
CASSLRHSLGEKLFF
TGCGCCAGCAGCCTTAGACATAGTCTGGGTGAAAAACTGTTTTTT
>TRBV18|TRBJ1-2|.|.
CASSLTDSHYGYTF
TGTGCCAGCTCACTCACGGACAGCCACTATGGCTACACCTTC
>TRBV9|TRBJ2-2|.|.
CASSPIDRRPGPGELFF
TGTGCCAGCAGCCCAATAGACAGGCGGCCCGGACCCGGGGAGCTGTTTTTT
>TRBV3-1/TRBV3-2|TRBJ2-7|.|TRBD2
CASRTSGGASEQYF
TGTGCCAGCAGGACTAGCGGGGGGGCCAGCGAGCAGTACTTC
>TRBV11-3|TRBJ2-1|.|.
CASSLNSNEQFF
TGTGCCAGCAGCTTAAACAGCAATGAGCAGTTCTTC
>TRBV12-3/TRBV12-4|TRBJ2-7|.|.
CASAGSALYEQYF
TGTGCCAGCGCGGGCAGTGCTCTCTACGAGCAGTACTTC
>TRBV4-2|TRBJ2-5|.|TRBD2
CASSQESILTSGRWETQYF
TGTGCCAGCAGCCAAGAATCTATCTTGACTAGCGGGAGATGGGAGACCCAGTACTTC
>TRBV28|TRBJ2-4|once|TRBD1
CASSLGTGRVYIQYF
TGTGCCAGCAGCCTTGGGACAGGGAGAGTATACATTCAGTACTTC
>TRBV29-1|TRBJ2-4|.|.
CSVGTNTGVGIQYF
TGCAGCGTTGGAACGAATACTGGTGTTGGCATTCAGTACTTC
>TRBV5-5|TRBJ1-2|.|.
CASSLEGPGQMNYGYTF
TGTGCCAGCAGCTTGGAAGGACCCGGACAGATGAACTATGGCTACACCTTC
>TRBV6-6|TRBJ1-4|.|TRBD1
CASSPGQGASVTNEKLFF
TGTGCCAGCAGTCCTGGACAGGGGGCTTCGGTTACTAATGAAAAACTGTTTTTT
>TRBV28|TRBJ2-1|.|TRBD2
CASSFKTSGRTHLGSDNEQFF
TGTGCCAGCAGTTTTAAGACTAGCGGGAGGACCCACCTAGGATCGGACAATGAGCAGTTCTTC
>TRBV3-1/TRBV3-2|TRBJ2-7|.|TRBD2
CASSHTSGSFSYEQYF
TGTGCCAGCAGCCACACTAGCGGGAGTTTCTCCTACGAGCAGTACTTC
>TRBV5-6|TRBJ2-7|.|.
CASSLLFDSYEQYF
TGTGCCAGCAGCTTACTATTCGATTCCTACGAGCAGTACTTC
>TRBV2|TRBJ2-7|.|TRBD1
CAISDRGPLSYEQYF
TGTGCCATAAGCGACAGGGGGCCCCTTTCCTACGAGCAGTACTTC
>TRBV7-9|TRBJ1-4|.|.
CASSLAFGFGEKLFF
TGTGCCAGCAGCTTAGCGTTCGGGTTTGGGGAAAAACTGTTTTTT
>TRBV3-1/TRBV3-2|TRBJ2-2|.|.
CASSQDRVVEGSNTGELFF
TGTGCCAGCAGCCAAGATCGTGTTGTGGAGGGCTCGAACACCGGGGAGCTGTTTTTT
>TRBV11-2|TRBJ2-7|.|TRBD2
CASSPTSGSSYEQYF
TGTGCCAGCAGTCCAACTAGCGGGAGCTCCTACGAGCAGTACTTC
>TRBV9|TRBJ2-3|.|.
CASSVARSGTDTQYF
TGTGCCAGCAGCGTAGCCCGTAGCGGCACAGATACGCAGTATTTT
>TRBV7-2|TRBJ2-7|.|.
CASSLDEGSYEQYF
TGTGCCAGCAGCTTAGACGAGGGCTCCTACGAGCAGTACTTC
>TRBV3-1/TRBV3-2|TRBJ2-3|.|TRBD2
CASSPRTSGSDTQYF
TGTGCCAGCAGCCCGCGGACTAGCGGATCAGATACGCAGTATTTT
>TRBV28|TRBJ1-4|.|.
CASRQGGDEKLFF
TGTGCCAGCAGGCAGGGCGGGGATGAAAAACTGTTTTTT
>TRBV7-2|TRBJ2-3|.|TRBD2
CASSSGDGRARDTQYF
TGTGCCAGCAGCTCCGGCGACGGGAGGGCCAGGGATACGCAGTATTTT